These T cell receptor beta chains were read from a single sample in a study of shared clonotypes between healthy human individuals. TCRdb keeps only in-frame clones here, not all; method: immunoSEQ multiplex PCR. The repertoire includes about 610,000 clones, about 96% of them detected once, and roughly 0.055% sits in the top ten. Input material: naive CD4+ T cells sorted from blood. The receptor source for this set is a woman aged 25-40 years in good health. CDR3s include the opening cysteine and the closing phenylalanine or tryptophan. A D gene is named only where the DNA matches it firmly. Clone size is shown for a subset of rows, as once, few, many or a class of expanded clone.

v_call	d_call	j_call	clone_size	cdr3_aa	cdr3_nt
TRBV18	NA	TRBJ1-4	NA	CASSPDLGTGPEKLFF	TGTGCCAGCTCACCGGACCTAGGGACGGGCCCTGAAAAACTGTTTTTT
TRBV6-1	NA	TRBJ2-2	once	CASRDQWDTGELFF	TGTGCCAGCAGAGACCAATGGGACACCGGGGAGCTGTTTTTT
TRBV19	TRBD2	TRBJ2-5	NA	CASNGGYQETQYF	TGTGCCAGTAACGGGGGGTACCAAGAGACCCAGTACTTC
TRBV6-1	TRBD2	TRBJ2-5	once	CASSELAGTQETQYF	TGTGCCAGCAGTGAACTAGCGGGAACCCAAGAGACCCAGTACTTC
TRBV29-1	NA	TRBJ1-1	NA	CSVVSRLSVTEAFF	TGCAGCGTTGTTTCAAGGTTGTCGGTCACTGAAGCTTTCTTT
TRBV15	TRBD2	TRBJ2-1	NA	CATSRETSGRLNEQFF	TGTGCCACCAGCAGGGAGACTAGCGGGAGGTTAAATGAGCAGTTCTTC
TRBV27	TRBD2	TRBJ2-7	NA	CASSLRSGRPQQQYF	TGTGCCAGCAGTTTAAGGAGCGGGAGGCCCCAACAGCAGTACTTC
TRBV2	NA	TRBJ1-1	NA	CASFVQVPDTEAFF	TGTGCCAGCTTTGTTCAGGTGCCGGACACTGAAGCTTTCTTT
TRBV11-2	NA	TRBJ1-2	NA	CASSSAFTFGYTF	TGTGCCAGCAGCTCAGCCTTTACCTTTGGCTACACCTTC
TRBV10-3	TRBD1	TRBJ2-2	NA	CAISDRQGAYTGELFF	TGTGCCATCAGTGATAGACAGGGGGCTTACACCGGGGAGCTGTTTTTT
TRBV15	TRBD1	TRBJ2-7	NA	CATSRDNRQGPYEQYF	TGTGCCACCAGCAGAGATAATCGACAGGGGCCCTACGAGCAGTACTTC
TRBV2	NA	TRBJ1-5	NA	CASSVPAVAYSNQPQHF	TGTGCCAGCAGTGTCCCGGCAGTAGCCTATAGCAATCAGCCCCAGCATTTT
TRBV21-1	NA	TRBJ1-1	NA	CASSKRSSNTEAFF	TGTGCCAGCAGCAAAAGATCCTCGAACACTGAAGCTTTCTTT
TRBV29-1	TRBD1	TRBJ1-1	NA	CSVEEQQGATEAFF	TGCAGCGTTGAAGAACAGCAGGGGGCCACTGAAGCTTTCTTT
TRBV4-1	NA	TRBJ2-2	NA	CASSQPKRAGELFF	TGCGCCAGCAGCCAACCGAAAAGGGCCGGGGAGCTGTTTTTT
TRBV7-8	NA	TRBJ1-2	NA	CASSLALGPGTTRGYTF	TGTGCCAGCAGCTTAGCGTTAGGCCCCGGGACAACGCGTGGCTACACCTTC
TRBV2	TRBD2	TRBJ2-3	NA	CASGRENTDTQYF	TGTGCCAGCGGGAGGGAGAACACAGATACGCAGTATTTT
TRBV6-6	NA	TRBJ2-3	NA	CASRLPGSADTQYF	TGTGCCAGCAGGCTCCCGGGGAGTGCAGATACGCAGTATTTT
TRBV2	NA	TRBJ1-2	once	CASSEGENYGYTF	TGTGCCAGCAGTGAAGGGGAAAACTATGGCTACACCTTC
TRBV6-4	NA	TRBJ2-7	once	CASRPTGEVGPVPYEQYF	TGTGCCAGCAGGCCGACCGGGGAGGTTGGGCCTGTCCCTTACGAGCAGTACTTC
TRBV27	NA	TRBJ2-7	NA	CASSPGPLGYEQYF	TGTGCCAGCAGTCCCGGGCCCCTCGGCTACGAGCAGTACTTC
TRBV28	NA	TRBJ1-1	NA	CASRRRGRGTEAFF	TGTGCCAGCAGACGACGCGGCCGGGGCACTGAAGCTTTCTTT
TRBV19	TRBD2	TRBJ2-1	NA	CASSPHVSGRYTYNEQFF	TGTGCCAGTAGTCCCCATGTTAGCGGGAGGTATACCTACAATGAGCAGTTCTTC
TRBV2	NA	TRBJ1-1	NA	CASSPQGIMNTEAFF	TGTGCCAGCAGCCCCCAAGGGATTATGAACACTGAAGCTTTCTTT
TRBV4-2	TRBD1	TRBJ1-4	NA	CASSDRDRGDTNEKLFF	TGTGCCAGCAGCGACCGGGACAGGGGGGATACTAATGAAAAACTGTTTTTT
TRBV5-1	TRBD2	TRBJ2-2	NA	CASSQGTSGRNTGELFF	TGCGCCAGCAGCCAGGGGACTAGCGGGAGAAACACCGGGGAGCTGTTTTTT
TRBV10-3	TRBD2	TRBJ2-2	once	CAIRGLADHTGELFF	TGTGCCATCAGGGGACTAGCGGATCACACCGGGGAGCTGTTTTTT
TRBV4-1	NA	TRBJ2-7	NA	CASSQDLRGPRPDRGLYEQYF	TGCGCCAGCAGCCAAGATCTGCGCGGGCCCCGCCCCGACAGAGGGTTATACGAGCAGTACTTC
TRBV4-1	NA	TRBJ1-1	NA	CASSQDGQRYTEAFF	TGCGCCAGCAGCCAAGATGGTCAGAGGTACACTGAAGCTTTCTTT
TRBV27	TRBD2	TRBJ2-7	NA	CASSLRTSGLPYEQYF	TGTGCCAGCAGTTTAAGGACTAGCGGTCTCCCCTACGAGCAGTACTTC
TRBV7-9	NA	TRBJ2-1	NA	CASSPGTHNEQFF	TGTGCCAGCAGCCCGGGCACCCACAATGAGCAGTTCTTC
TRBV9	TRBD2	TRBJ2-5	NA	CASSVAGTMKETQYF	TGTGCCAGCAGCGTAGCTGGGACTATGAAAGAGACCCAGTACTTC
TRBV19	TRBD1	TRBJ1-5	NA	CASSTLPQGVNQPQHF	TGTGCCAGTAGTACCCTACCCCAGGGGGTAAATCAGCCCCAGCATTTT
TRBV19	TRBD2	TRBJ2-7	NA	CASSARGDYSYEQYF	TGTGCCAGTAGTGCCCGTGGGGACTACTCCTACGAGCAGTACTTC
TRBV30	NA	TRBJ1-4	once	CAWSATGFEKLFF	TGTGCCTGGAGTGCGACAGGTTTTGAAAAACTGTTTTTT
TRBV6-6	NA	TRBJ1-1	NA	CASGPGQNTEAFF	TGTGCCAGCGGACCGGGACAGAACACTGAAGCTTTCTTT
TRBV20-1	NA	TRBJ2-7	NA	CSARVVSEQYF	TGCAGTGCTAGAGTAGTGAGCGAGCAGTACTTC
TRBV5-1	NA	TRBJ2-2	NA	CASSSGSSVDTGELFF	TGCGCCAGCAGCTCTGGTTCCAGCGTCGACACCGGGGAGCTGTTTTTT
TRBV5-1	TRBD1	TRBJ2-1	NA	CASSKGAGYNEQFF	TGCGCCAGCAGCAAGGGGGCAGGGTACAATGAGCAGTTCTTC